The present entry profiles one TCR beta chain with its context. The sample comes from a study of blood T cell repertoires in COVID-19. The CDR3 runs to 14 residues. V was trimmed by 7 bases and J by 2 bases, leaving 14 bases between them. Germline V gene lookup returns CDR1 ENHRY and CDR2 SYGVKD. TCRdb keeps only in-frame clones here, not all; method: immunoSEQ multiplex PCR. In the table there are 70,000 to 90,000 clones, approximately 86% of which are singletons. The TCR originated in a man between 60 and 70 years old with acute or convalescent COVID-19. Sequencing was performed on peripheral blood. This sequence joins TRBV10-3 and TRBJ1-2, with D possibly TRBD1 on 5 matching bases. This CDR3 reads CAIKFSTANYGYTF. The CDR3 DNA is TGTGCCATCAAATTTTCGACAGCCAACTATGGCTACACCTTC.